This T cell receptor beta chain was identified in a study of shared clonotypes between healthy human individuals. Study-wide results and caveats: Among donors, sharing of clonotypes was expected to be affected by sequencing depth. Generation of non-shared clonotypes was less probable than generation of clonotypes shared by all four donors.

Assay: immunoSEQ multiplex PCR; the TCRdb copy retains only in-frame clones and omits some. Of over 2 million clones listed, about 90% are singletons. V lost 5 bases and J 2 bases, leaving 11 bases between the germline ends. Per germline, CDR1 KGHSH and CDR2 LQKENI. The CDR3 runs to 14 residues. Investigators divided CD4+ cells into CD45RA+ naive and CD45RA-negative memory subsets. In this sample, this clone turned up once. The antigen is undetermined. The clonotype originates from a young man in good health. Some clones in this sample may be carry-over from other donors' samples. J is TRBJ2-3 and V is TRBV18; perhaps TRBD1 as D (6 bases). Sequences were obtained from naive CD4+ T cells from PBMCs. Subset of the sample: CD45RA+ positively selected. Here the CDR3 DNA reads TGTGCCAGCTCAACCCGGACAGACACAGATACGCAGTATTTT. This codes for CASSTRTDTDTQYF.